This T cell receptor (beta chain) was identified during a study of blood T cells in healthy people across ages. Overall study findings and caveats: When one million T cells were used, diversity estimates were thought to be underestimates. Among T cells, TCR beta diversity per million cells dropped roughly linearly as age rose.

Primers used in a second PCR of roughly 6 to 11 cycles were a sample-barcoded 5' primer and a J-beta primer mix. TCRdb re-derived calls from the 5' RACE reads in MiXCR, one entry per CDR3 protein. The sample lists roughly 800,000 distinct CDR3 sequences, over 45% occurring once. Worth noting for this clonotype: Its antigen is currently unknown.

V lost 6 bases to trimming and J lost 0 bases; unmatched junction nucleotides: 8. Germline V gene data show CDR1 as MNHNS and CDR2 as SASEGT. The CDR3 totals 16 residues. The clonotype comes from a man aged 30 to 39 in good health. The V and J genes are TRBV6-1 and TRBJ2-7, with 10 bases matching TRBD2. Sequencing used blood. CDR3 bases: TGTGCCAGCAGGGGATCCAGACTAGCGGGCTCCTACGAGCAGTACTTC. This gives the protein CASRGSRLAGSYEQYF.